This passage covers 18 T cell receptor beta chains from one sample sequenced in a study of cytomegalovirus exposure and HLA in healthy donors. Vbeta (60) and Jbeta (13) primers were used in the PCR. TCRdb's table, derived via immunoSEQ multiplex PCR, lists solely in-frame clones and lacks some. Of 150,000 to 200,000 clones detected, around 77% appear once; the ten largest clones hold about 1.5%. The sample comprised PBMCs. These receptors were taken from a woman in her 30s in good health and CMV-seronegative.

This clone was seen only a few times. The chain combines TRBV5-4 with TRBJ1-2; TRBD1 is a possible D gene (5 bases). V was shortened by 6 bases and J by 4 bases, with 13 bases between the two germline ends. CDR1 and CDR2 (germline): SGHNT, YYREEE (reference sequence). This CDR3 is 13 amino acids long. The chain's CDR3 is CASNPGGGYGYTF. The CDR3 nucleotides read TGTGCCAGCAACCCCGGGGGTGGCTATGGCTACACCTTC.

CDR3 bases: TGTGCCAGCAGTGAGAGGACGAACACCGGGGAGCTGTTTTTT. This codes for CASSERTNTGELFF. The chain recombines TRBV2 with TRBJ2-2; D gene uncertain. Deletions cut 3 bases from V and 0 bases from J, with 5 bases between. The CDR3 is 14 residues long. Germline CDR1 and CDR2: SNHLY and FYNNEI.

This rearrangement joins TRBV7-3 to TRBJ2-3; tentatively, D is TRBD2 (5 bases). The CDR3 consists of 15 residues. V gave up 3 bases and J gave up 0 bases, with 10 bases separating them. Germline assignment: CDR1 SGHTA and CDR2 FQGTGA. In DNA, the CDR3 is TGTGCCAGCAGCTTCGGCGGGCCTAGCACAGATACGCAGTATTTT. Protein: CASSFGGPSTDTQYF.

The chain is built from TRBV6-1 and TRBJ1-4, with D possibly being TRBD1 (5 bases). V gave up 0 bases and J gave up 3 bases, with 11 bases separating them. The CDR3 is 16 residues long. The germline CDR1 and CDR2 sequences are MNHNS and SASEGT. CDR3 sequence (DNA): TGTGCCAGCAGTGAAGCGCTTCGACAGTCTAATGAAAAACTGTTTTTT. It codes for CASSEALRQSNEKLFF.

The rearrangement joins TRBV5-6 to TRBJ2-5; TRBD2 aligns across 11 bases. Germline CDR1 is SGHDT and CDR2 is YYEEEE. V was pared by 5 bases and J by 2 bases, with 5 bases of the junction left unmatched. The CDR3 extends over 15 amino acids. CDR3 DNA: TGTGCCAGCAGGAGAGGGACTAGCGGACAAGAGACCCAGTACTTC. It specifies CASRRGTSGQETQYF.

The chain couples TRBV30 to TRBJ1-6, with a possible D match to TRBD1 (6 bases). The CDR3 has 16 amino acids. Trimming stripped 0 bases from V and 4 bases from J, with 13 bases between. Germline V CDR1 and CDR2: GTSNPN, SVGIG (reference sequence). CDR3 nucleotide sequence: TGTGCCTGGAGTGTACTTGGGGGCCGGTATAATTCACCCCTCCACTTT. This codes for CAWSVLGGRYNSPLHF.

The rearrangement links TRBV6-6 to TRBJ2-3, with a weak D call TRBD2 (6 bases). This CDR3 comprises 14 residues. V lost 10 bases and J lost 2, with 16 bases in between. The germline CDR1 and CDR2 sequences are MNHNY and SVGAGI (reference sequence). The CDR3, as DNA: TGTGCCACCATGCGGGTAGCGGCCACAGATACGCAGTATTTT. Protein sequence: CATMRVAATDTQYF.

The CDR3 here is CASSWDFRTDTQYF. The CDR3 DNA reads TGCGCCAGCAGCTGGGACTTCCGCACAGATACGCAGTATTTT. V usage is TRBV5-1 and J usage is TRBJ2-3; D perhaps matches TRBD2 (6 bases). Trimming took 3 bases from V and 1 from J, leaving 9 bases between them. CDR1 is SGHRS, CDR2 YFSETQ, per germline. The CDR3 sequence is 14 residues long. The variable domain in full, with the rest retrieved from reference TRBV5-1 and TRBJ2-3, is KAGVTQTPRYLIKTRGQQVTLSCSPISGHRSVSWYQQTPGQGLQFLFEYFSETQRNKGNFPGRFSGRQFSNSRSEMNVSTLELGDSALYLCASSWDFRTDTQYFGPGTRLTVL.

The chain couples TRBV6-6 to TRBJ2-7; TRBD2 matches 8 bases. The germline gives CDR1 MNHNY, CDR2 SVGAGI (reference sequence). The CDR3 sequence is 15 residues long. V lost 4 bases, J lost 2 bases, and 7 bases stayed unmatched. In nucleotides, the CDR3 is TGTGCCAGCAGTTTCGTGACTAGCGTTCCCTACGAGCAGTACTTC. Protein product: CASSFVTSVPYEQYF.

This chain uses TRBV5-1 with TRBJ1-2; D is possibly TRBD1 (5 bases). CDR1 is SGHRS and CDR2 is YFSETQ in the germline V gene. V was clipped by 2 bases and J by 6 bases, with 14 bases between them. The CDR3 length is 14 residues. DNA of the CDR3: TGCGCCAGCAGCTTAAACGCAGGGTCGAATGGCTACACCTTC. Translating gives CASSLNAGSNGYTF. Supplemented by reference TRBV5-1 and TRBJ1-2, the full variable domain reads KAGVTQTPRYLIKTRGQQVTLSCSPISGHRSVSWYQQTPGQGLQFLFEYFSETQRNKGNFPGRFSGRQFSNSRSEMNVSTLELGDSALYLCASSLNAGSNGYTFGSGTRLTVV.

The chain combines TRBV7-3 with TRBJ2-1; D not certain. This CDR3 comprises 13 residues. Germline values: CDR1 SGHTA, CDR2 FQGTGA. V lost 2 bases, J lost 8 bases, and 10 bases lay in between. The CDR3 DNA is TGTGCCAGCAGCTTAGGGCCACGGTATGAGCAGTTCTTC. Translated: CASSLGPRYEQFF.

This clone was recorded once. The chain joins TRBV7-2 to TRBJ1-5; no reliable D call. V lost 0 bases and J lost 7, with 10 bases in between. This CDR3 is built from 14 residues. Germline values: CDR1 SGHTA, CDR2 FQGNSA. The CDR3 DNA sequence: TGTGCCAGCAGCTTAGCTCTAGGGAGGCAGCCCCAGCATTTT. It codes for CASSLALGRQPQHF.

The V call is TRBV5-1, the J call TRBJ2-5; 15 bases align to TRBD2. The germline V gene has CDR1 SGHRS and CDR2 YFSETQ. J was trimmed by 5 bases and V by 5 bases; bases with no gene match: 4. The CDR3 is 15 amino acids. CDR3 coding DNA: TGCGCCAGCAGTCGGGGACTAGCGGGGGGTGAGACCCAGTACTTC. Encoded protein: CASSRGLAGGETQYF.

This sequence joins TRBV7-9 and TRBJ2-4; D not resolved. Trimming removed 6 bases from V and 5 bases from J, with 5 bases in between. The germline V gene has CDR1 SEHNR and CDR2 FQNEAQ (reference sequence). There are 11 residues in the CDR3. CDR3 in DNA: TGTGCCAGCAGTGTAGAAAACATTCAGTACTTC. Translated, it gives CASSVENIQYF.

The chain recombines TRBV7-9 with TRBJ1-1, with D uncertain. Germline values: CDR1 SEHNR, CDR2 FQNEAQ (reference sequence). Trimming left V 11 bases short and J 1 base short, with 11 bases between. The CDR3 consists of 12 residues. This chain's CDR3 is CAGRTENTEAFF. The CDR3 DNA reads TGTGCCGGACGGACTGAGAACACTGAAGCTTTCTTT. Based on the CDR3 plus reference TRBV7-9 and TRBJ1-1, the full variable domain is DTGVSQNPRHKITKRGQNVTFRCDPISEHNRLYWYRQTLGQGPEFLTYFQNEAQLEKSRLLSDRFSAERPKGSFSTLEIQRTEQGDSAMYLCAGRTENTEAFFGQGTRLTVV.

CDR3 residues: CASSLAFRQGYGYTF. In DNA form, the CDR3 reads TGCGCCAGCAGCTTGGCCTTCAGACAGGGGTACGGCTACACCTTC. The J gene is TRBJ1-2, the V gene TRBV5-1, with 8 bases that match TRBD1. Losses at the gene ends were 0 bases for V and 8 bases for J; bases not matched to a gene: 9. Per the germline V gene, CDR1 is SGHRS and CDR2 is YFSETQ. The CDR3 is made up of 15 amino acids.

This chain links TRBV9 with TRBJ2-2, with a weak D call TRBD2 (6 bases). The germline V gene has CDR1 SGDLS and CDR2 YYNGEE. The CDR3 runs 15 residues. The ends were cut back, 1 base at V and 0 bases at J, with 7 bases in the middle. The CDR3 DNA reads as TGTGCCAGCAGCGTACGGGACTCGAACACCGGGGAGCTGTTTTTT. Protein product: CASSVRDSNTGELFF. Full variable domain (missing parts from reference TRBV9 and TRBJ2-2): DSGVTQTPKHLITATGQRVTLRCSPRSGDLSVYWYQQSLDQGLQFLIQYYNGEERAKGNILERFSAQQFPDLHSELNLSSLELGDSALYFCASSVRDSNTGELFFGEGSRLTVL.

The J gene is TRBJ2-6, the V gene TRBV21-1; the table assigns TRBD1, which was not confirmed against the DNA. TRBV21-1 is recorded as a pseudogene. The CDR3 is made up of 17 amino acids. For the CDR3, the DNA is TGTGCCAGCAGCAAAAGGGGACACGACTCTGGGGCCAACGTCCTGACTTTC. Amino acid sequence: CASSKRGHDSGANVLTF.